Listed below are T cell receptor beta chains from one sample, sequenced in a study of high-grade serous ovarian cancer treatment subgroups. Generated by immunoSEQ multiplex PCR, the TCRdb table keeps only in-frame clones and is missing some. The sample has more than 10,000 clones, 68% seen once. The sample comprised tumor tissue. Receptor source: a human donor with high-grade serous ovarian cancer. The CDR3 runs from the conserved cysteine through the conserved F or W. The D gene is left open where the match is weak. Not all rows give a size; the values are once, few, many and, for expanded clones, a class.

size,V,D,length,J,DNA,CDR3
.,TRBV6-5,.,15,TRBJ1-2,TGTGCCAGCAGTTCCTCGGATAGACCTCAGTATGGCTACACCTTC,CASSSSDRPQYGYTF
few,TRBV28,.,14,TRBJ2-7,TGTGCCAGCAGTCGGTCGTGGGCAGCCTACGAGCAGTACTTC,CASSRSWAAYEQYF
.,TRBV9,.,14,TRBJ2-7,TGTGCCAGCAGCGTCCGGGACGGACCCTACGAGCAGTACTTC,CASSVRDGPYEQYF
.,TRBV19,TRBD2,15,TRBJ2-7,TGTGCCAGTAGTGGGGGACTAGCGAGTTACTACGAGCAGTACTTC,CASSGGLASYYEQYF
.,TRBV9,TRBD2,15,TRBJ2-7,TGTGCCAGCAGCGTAGAAGGCGGGAGTGGCTACGAGCAGTACTTC,CASSVEGGSGYEQYF
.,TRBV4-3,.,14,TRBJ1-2,TGCGCCAGCAGCCAAGACAGGGGTTACTATGGCTACACCTTC,CASSQDRGYYGYTF
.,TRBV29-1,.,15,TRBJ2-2,TGCAGCGTTGTTTTGGAATCGGCGAACACCGGGGAGCTGTTTTTT,CSVVLESANTGELFF
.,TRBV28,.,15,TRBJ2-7,TGTGCCAGCAGTTTATGGCGCCTTCTGACCTACGAGCAGTACTTC,CASSLWRLLTYEQYF
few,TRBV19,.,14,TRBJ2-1,TGTGCCAGTAGGCTTGTGGACTTACCAACGGGGCAGTTCTTC,CASRLVDLPTGQFF
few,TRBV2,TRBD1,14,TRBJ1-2,TGTGCCAGCAGCATCGACAGGGGAGCAGAGGGCTACACCTTC,CASSIDRGAEGYTF
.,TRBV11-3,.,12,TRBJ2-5,TGTGCCAGCAGCCAGCCCCAAGAGACCCAGTACTTC,CASSQPQETQYF
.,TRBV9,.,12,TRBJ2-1,TGTGCCAGCCGGGACCCAAGCAATGAGCAGTTCTTC,CASRDPSNEQFF
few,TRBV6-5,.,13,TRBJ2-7,TGTGCCAGCTCCGGGAAGGGCTTCTACGAGCAGTACTTC,CASSGKGFYEQYF
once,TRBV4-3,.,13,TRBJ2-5,TGCGCCAGCAGCCAAGATAGGGAAGAGACCCAGTACTTC,CASSQDREETQYF
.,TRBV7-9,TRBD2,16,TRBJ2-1,TGTGCCAGCAGCTTAAAGGGACTAGAAGGTTACAATGAGCAGTTCTTC,CASSLKGLEGYNEQFF
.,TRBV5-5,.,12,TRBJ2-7,TGTGCCAGCAGCCCTAACCCCTACGAGCAGTACTTC,CASSPNPYEQYF
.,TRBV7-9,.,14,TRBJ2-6,TGTGCCAGCAGCTTCAGGGCTGGGGCCAACGTCCTGACTTTC,CASSFRAGANVLTF
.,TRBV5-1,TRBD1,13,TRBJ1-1,TGCGCCAGCAGTGGGACAGGGTGGACTGAAGCTTTCTTT,CASSGTGWTEAFF
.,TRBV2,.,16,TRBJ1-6,TGTGCCAGCAGTGGGACTACAGGTCCCTATAATTCACCCCTCCACTTT,CASSGTTGPYNSPLHF
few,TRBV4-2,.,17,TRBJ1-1,TGTGCCAGCAGCCAAGGCACCTCTATGGGGTCCGGCACTGAAGCTTTCTTT,CASSQGTSMGSGTEAFF
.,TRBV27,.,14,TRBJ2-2,TGTGCCAGCACCGCGGACAGGAACACCGGGGAGCTGTTTTTT,CASTADRNTGELFF
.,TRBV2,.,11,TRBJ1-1,TGTGCCAGCAGTGATATGACTGAAGCTTTCTTT,CASSDMTEAFF
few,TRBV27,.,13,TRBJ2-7,TGTGCCAGCAGTAGCCTACTATCCTACGAGCAGTACTTC,CASSSLLSYEQYF
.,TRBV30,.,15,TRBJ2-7,TGTGCCTGGAGTGTATTTTTCAATGGGGCTTACGAGCAGTACTTC,CAWSVFFNGAYEQYF
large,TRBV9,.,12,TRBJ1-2,TGTGCCAGCAGTCGCCGGGACGGAGGCTACACCTTC,CASSRRDGGYTF
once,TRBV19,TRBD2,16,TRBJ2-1,TGTGCCAGTAGTCCCCTGGGACTAGCGGGCGTCAATGAGCAGTTCTTC,CASSPLGLAGVNEQFF
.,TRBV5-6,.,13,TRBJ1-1,TGTGCCAGCAGGCCGGGGGGAAACACTGAAGCTTTCTTT,CASRPGGNTEAFF
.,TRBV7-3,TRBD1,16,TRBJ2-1,TGTGCCAGCAGCCCCGCACAGGGGGGAGAGGGGAATGAGCAGTTCTTC,CASSPAQGGEGNEQFF
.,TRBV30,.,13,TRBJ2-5,TGTGCCTGGAGCAGACGGGCGGGGTACGCGCAGTACTTC,CAWSRRAGYAQYF
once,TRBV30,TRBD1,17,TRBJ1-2,TGTGCCTGGAGTACACAGGGGGCGCGTATGGGTTTGGATGGCTACACCTTC,CAWSTQGARMGLDGYTF
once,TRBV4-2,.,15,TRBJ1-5,TGTGCCAGCAGCCAAGATTTCCGGACGTCTCAGCCCCAGCATTTT,CASSQDFRTSQPQHF
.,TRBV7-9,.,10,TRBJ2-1,TGTGCCAGCAGCTTGGGTGAGCAGTTCTTC,CASSLGEQFF
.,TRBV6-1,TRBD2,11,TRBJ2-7,TGTGCCAGCAGACGGGGACTACGGATTATCTTC,CASRRGLRIIF
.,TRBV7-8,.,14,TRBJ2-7,TGTGCCAGCAGCTTTCGACAGAACTCCTACGAGCAGTACTTC,CASSFRQNSYEQYF
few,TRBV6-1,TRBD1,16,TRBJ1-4,TGTGCCAGCAGTGAAGGCGCCGGGACAGGGGGCGAAAAACTGTTTTTT,CASSEGAGTGGEKLFF
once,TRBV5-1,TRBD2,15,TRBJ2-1,TGCGCCAGCAGCTTAGCGGGAGTCTCCTACAATGAGCAGTTCTTC,CASSLAGVSYNEQFF
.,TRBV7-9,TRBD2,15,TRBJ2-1,TGTGCCAGCAGCCGGACTAGCGCCTCCTACAATGAGCAGTTCTTC,CASSRTSASYNEQFF
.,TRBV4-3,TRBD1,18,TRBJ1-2,TGCGCCAGCAGCCAAGCGCCGGGACAGGGGATAGGGGACTATGGCTACACCTTC,CASSQAPGQGIGDYGYTF
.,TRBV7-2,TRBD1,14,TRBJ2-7,TGTGCCAGCAGCTCTGGGACAGGGGGCAAGGTGCAGTACTTC,CASSSGTGGKVQYF
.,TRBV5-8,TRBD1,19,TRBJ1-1,TGTGCCAGCAGCCAATTAAGGGACAGGGGTATCGATTCGAACACTGAAGCTTTCTTT,CASSQLRDRGIDSNTEAFF
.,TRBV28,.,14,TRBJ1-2,TGTGCCAGCAGTTTTTTTTCATCAGGGGACGGCTACACCTTC,CASSFFSSGDGYTF
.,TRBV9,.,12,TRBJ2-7,TGTGCCAGCAGCGTAGGCCAGGACGAGCAGTACTTC,CASSVGQDEQYF
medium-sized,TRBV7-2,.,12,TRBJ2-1,TGTGCCAGCAGTTTAGGGTTGAATGAGCAGTTCTTC,CASSLGLNEQFF
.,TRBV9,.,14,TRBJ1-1,TGTGCCAGCAGCGACCTGGGCCGGGTCACTGAAGCTTTCTTT,CASSDLGRVTEAFF
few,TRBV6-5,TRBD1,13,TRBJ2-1,TGTGCCAGCACCCGGACAGGGGGCAATGAGCAGTTCTTC,CASTRTGGNEQFF